This T cell receptor (beta chain) came from a study of blood T cell repertoires in COVID-19 (dated by TCRdb to between 2020 and 2021). General notes on the study: Samples covering the acute and convalescent phases of COVID-19 were provided by collaborators in the United States, Italy and Spain. The prospective study material was composed of cDNA or gDNA derived from T cells, B-cell-depleted T cells, or PBMCs. Deeply sampled blood TCRbeta repertoires from subjects exposed to, actively infected with, or recovered from COVID-19 were included in the dataset. A freely available public database, intended as a resource for researchers studying the immune response to SARS-CoV-2, is where the repertoires were released. The samples were drawn from two sources: the first 160 participants of the ongoing ImmuneRACE study, and 1,000 to 1,500 subjects contributed by 6 global collaborators. Sample metadata almost always included a de-identified subject ID, COVID-19 status, age in years and sex. Where available, HLA class I and class II types were taken from metadata supplied by the sample provider and were not determined by assay-based typing.

TCRbeta CDR3 regions were amplified from genomic DNA using the immunoSEQ Assay, a bias-controlled multiplex PCR. In the authors' own workflow: The number of nucleated cells in each sample was estimated by amplification of reference gene primers within the assay. To quantify the absolute abundance of each unique TCRbeta CDR3 rearrangement, sequence reads were collapsed and filtered. Productive Simpson clonality was computed per sample as the square root of Simpson's diversity index over productive rearrangements. What TCRdb holds here is the immuneACCESS table cut down to in-frame rearrangements. Part of the clones is not present; checked against another copy, under half of the missing clones reflect an unresolved V gene, and the others are unexplained. V and J calls and clone size are as listed in that table; D and trimming were resolved from the DNA. The table for this sample lists a few hundred thousand clones; approximately 86% of them were counted only once. The ten largest clones represent roughly 5.6% of the sample.

One collaborating source in Seattle enrolled patients during active infection and followed them longitudinally through the course of disease. Whole blood was collected in K2EDTA tubes by collaborating institutions according to the institutions' own protocols. Collaborator samples were shipped for TCRbeta analysis as frozen whole blood, isolated PBMCs, or DNA extracted from either sample type. Unmatched junction bases come to 9, with V trimmed by 3 bases and J by 4 bases. The CDR3 covers 18 residues, taking in both the cysteine and the phenylalanine. Kept here is only the CDR3 DNA, which spans 54 bases and is read in frame from base 1. CDR1 and CDR2, looked up from the germline V gene (reference sequence), are LNHDA and SQIVND. Summary of the overall study and its limitations: How much clinical and demographic metadata was included differed by source and by participant, and the metadata was provided uncurated.

Worth noting for this clone: No cognate antigen has been identified for it. Per-nucleotide qualities are absent, and no much larger clonotype sits a single base away.

The origin of this receptor is a woman in her fifties or sixties with COVID-19, enrolled during active disease. The sequencing input was peripheral blood. The rearrangement joined TRBV19 to TRBJ2-1, with TRBD2 identical over 13 junction bases. For the CDR3, the sequence is CASSITGTSGITYNEQFF. The bases read TGTGCCAGTAGTATCACCGGGACTAGCGGGATAACGTACAATGAGCAGTTCTTC.